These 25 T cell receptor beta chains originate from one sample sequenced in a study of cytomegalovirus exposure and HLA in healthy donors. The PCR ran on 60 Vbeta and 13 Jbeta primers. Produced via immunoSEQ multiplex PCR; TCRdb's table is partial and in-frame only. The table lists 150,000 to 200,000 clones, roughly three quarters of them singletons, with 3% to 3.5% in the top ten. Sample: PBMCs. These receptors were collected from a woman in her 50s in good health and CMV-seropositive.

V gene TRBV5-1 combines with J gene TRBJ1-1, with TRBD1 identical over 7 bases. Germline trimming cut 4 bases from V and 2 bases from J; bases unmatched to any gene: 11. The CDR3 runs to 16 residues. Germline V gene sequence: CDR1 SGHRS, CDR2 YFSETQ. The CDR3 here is CASSPGTVLRNTEAFF. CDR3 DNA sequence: TGCGCCAGCAGCCCCGGGACAGTCCTTCGAAACACTGAAGCTTTCTTT.

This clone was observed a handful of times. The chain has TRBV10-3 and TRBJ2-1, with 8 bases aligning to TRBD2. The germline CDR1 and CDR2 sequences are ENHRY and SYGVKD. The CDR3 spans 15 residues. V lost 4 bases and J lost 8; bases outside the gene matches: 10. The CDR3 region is CAISGVGGRPDEQFF. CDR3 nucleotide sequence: TGTGCCATCAGTGGGGTGGGCGGGAGGCCTGATGAGCAGTTCTTC.

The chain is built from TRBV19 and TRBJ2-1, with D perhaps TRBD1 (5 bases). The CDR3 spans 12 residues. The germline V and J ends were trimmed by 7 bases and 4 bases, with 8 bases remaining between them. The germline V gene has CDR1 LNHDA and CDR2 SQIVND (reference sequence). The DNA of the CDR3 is TGTGCCAGTAAGGACATTTACAATGAGCAGTTCTTC. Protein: CASKDIYNEQFF.

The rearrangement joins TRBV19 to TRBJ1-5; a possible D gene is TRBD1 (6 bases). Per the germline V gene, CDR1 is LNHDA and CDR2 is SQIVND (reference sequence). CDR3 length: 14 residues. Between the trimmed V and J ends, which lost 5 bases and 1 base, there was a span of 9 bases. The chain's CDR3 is CASSLQGSNQPQHF. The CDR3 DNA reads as TGTGCCAGTAGTTTGCAGGGGAGCAATCAGCCCCAGCATTTT.

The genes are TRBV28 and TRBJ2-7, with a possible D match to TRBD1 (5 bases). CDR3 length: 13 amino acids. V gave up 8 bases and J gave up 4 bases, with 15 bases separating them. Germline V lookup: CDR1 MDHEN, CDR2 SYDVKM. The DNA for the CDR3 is TGTGCCAGCTTGGACAAGATCAAATACGAGCAGTACTTC. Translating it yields CASLDKIKYEQYF.

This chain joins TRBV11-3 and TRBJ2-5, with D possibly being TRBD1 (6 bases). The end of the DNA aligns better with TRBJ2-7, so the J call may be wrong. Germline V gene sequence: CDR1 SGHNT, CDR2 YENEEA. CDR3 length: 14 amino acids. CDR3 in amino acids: CASSLRGGSYEQYF. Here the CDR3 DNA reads TGTGCCAGCAGCTTACGAGGGGGTTCCTACGAGCAGTACTTC.

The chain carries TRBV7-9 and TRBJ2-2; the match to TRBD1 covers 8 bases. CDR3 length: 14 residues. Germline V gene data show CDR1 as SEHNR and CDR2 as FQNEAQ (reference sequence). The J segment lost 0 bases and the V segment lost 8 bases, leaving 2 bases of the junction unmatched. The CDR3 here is CASLGQANTGELFF. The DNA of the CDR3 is TGTGCCAGCTTGGGACAGGCGAACACCGGGGAGCTGTTTTTT. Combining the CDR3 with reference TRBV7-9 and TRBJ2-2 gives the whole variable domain DTGVSQNPRHKITKRGQNVTFRCDPISEHNRLYWYRQTLGQGPEFLTYFQNEAQLEKSRLLSDRFSAERPKGSFSTLEIQRTEQGDSAMYLCASLGQANTGELFFGEGSRLTVL.

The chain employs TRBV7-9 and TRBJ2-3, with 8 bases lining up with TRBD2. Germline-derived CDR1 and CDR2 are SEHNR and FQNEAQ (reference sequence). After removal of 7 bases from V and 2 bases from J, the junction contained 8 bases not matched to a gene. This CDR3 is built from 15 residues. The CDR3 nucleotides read TGTGCCAGCACCCTTCGGGGGGGGAACACAGATACGCAGTATTTT. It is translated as CASTLRGGNTDTQYF.

CDR3 sequence reads: CAWSLGLAKNIQYF. As DNA, the CDR3 is TGTGCCTGGAGTTTGGGACTAGCCAAAAACATTCAGTACTTC. The chain carries TRBV30 and TRBJ2-4, with D perhaps TRBD2 (6 bases). The CDR3 has 14 amino acids. Germline-derived CDR1 and CDR2 are GTSNPN and SVGIG (reference sequence). Trimming shortened V by 2 bases and J by 0 bases, and 8 bases separated the two germline ends. Based on the CDR3 plus reference TRBV30 and TRBJ2-4, the full variable domain is SQTIHQWPATLVQPVGSPLSLECTVEGTSNPNLYWYRQAAGRGLQLLFYSVGIGQISSEVPQNLSASRPQDRQFILSSKKLLLSDSGFYLCAWSLGLAKNIQYFGAGTRLSVL.

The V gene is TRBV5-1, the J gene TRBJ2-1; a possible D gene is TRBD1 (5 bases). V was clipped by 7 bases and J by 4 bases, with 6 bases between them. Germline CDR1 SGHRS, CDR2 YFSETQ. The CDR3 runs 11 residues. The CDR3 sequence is CASGAYNEQFF. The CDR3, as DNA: TGCGCCAGCGGGGCTTACAATGAGCAGTTCTTC.

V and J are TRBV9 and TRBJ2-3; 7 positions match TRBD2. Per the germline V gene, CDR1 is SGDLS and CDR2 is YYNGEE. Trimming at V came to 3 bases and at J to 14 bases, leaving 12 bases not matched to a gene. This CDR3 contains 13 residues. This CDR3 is CASSAHSDTGGYF. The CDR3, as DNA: TGTGCCAGCAGCGCCCACTCGGACACGGGAGGGTATTTT.

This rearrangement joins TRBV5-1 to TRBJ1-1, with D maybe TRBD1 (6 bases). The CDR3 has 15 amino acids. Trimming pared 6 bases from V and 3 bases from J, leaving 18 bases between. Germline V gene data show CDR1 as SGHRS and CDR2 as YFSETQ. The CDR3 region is CASTRGGAGDTEAFF. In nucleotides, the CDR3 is TGCGCCAGCACCCGCGGGGGCGCGGGGGACACTGAAGCTTTCTTT. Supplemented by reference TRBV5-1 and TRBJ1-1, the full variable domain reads KAGVTQTPRYLIKTRGQQVTLSCSPISGHRSVSWYQQTPGQGLQFLFEYFSETQRNKGNFPGRFSGRQFSNSRSEMNVSTLELGDSALYLCASTRGGAGDTEAFFGQGTRLTVV.

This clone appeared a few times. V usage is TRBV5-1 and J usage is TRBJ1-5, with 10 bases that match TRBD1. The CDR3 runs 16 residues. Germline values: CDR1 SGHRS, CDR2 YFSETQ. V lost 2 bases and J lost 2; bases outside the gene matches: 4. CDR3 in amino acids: CASSLGDRGGNQPQHF. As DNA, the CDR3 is TGCGCCAGCAGCTTAGGGGACAGGGGAGGCAATCAGCCCCAGCATTTT. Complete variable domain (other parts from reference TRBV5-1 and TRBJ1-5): KAGVTQTPRYLIKTRGQQVTLSCSPISGHRSVSWYQQTPGQGLQFLFEYFSETQRNKGNFPGRFSGRQFSNSRSEMNVSTLELGDSALYLCASSLGDRGGNQPQHFGDGTRLSIL.

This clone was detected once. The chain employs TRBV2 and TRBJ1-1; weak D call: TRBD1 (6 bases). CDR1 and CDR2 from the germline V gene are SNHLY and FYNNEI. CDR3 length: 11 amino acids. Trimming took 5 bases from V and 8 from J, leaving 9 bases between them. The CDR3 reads CASSYDREAFF. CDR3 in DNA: TGTGCCAGCAGTTATGACAGGGAAGCTTTCTTT.

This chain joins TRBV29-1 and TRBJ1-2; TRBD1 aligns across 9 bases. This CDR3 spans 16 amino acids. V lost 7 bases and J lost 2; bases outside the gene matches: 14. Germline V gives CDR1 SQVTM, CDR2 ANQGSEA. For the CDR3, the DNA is TGCAGCGCCGTAAAAGGGGGGACAGGGCTCAACTATGGCTACACCTTC. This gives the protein CSAVKGGTGLNYGYTF.

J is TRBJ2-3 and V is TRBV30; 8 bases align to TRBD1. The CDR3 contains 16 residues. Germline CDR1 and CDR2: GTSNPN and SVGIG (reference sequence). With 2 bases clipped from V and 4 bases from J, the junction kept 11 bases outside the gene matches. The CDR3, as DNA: TGTGCCTGGAGTCCCGGGGCAGGGGGCTTCGCAGATACGCAGTATTTT. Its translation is CAWSPGAGGFADTQYF.

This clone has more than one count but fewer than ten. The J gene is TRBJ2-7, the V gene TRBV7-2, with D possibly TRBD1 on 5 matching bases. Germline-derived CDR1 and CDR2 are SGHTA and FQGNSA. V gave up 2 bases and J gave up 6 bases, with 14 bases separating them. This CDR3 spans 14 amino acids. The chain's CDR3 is CASSLFPRVGEQYF. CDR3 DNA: TGTGCCAGCAGCTTATTTCCCAGGGTGGGCGAGCAGTACTTC.

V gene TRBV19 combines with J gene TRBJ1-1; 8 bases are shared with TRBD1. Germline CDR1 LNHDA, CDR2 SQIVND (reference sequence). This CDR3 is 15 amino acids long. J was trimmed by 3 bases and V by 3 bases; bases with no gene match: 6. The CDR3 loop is CASSIWTGSDTEAFF. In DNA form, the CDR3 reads TGTGCCAGTAGTATTTGGACAGGGTCGGACACTGAAGCTTTCTTT.

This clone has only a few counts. The CDR3: CASSQTGIAEAFF. Here the CDR3 DNA reads TGTGCCAGCAGTCAGACCGGGATTGCTGAAGCTTTCTTT. The chain joins TRBV25-1 to TRBJ1-1; D not resolved. The CDR3 has 13 residues. Trimming left V 5 bases short and J 6 bases short, with 13 bases between. Germline-derived CDR1 and CDR2 are MGHDK and SYGVNS.

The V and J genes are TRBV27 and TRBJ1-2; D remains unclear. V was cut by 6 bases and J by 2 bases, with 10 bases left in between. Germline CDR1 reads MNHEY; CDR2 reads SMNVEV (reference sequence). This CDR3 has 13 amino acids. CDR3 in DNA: TGTGCCAGCAGGCGCAACGAAAACTATGGCTACACCTTC. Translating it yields CASRRNENYGYTF.

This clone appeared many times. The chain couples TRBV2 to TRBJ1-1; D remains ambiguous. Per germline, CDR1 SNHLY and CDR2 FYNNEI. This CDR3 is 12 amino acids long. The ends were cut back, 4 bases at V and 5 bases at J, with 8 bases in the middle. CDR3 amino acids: CASSVEGTEAFF. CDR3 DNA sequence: TGTGCCAGCAGTGTAGAGGGAACTGAAGCTTTCTTT. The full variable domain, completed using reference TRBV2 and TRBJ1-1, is EPEVTQTPSHQVTQMGQEVILRCVPISNHLYFYWYRQILGQKVEFLVSFYNNEISEKSEIFDDQFSVERPDGSNFTLKIRSTKLEDSAMYFCASSVEGTEAFFGQGTRLTVV.

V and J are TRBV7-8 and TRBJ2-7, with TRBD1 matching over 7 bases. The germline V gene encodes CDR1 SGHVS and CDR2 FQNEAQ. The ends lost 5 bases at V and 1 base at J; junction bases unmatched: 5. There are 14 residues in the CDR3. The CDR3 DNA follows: TGTGCCAGCAGCCGCGACAGGGTTTCCTACGAGCAGTACTTC. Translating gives CASSRDRVSYEQYF.

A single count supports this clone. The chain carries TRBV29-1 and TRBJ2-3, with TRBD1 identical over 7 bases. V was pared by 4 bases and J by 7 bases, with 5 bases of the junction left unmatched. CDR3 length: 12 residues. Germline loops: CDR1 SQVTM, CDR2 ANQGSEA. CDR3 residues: CSVGQGDHTQYF. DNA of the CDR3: TGCAGCGTTGGGCAGGGGGATCATACGCAGTATTTT.

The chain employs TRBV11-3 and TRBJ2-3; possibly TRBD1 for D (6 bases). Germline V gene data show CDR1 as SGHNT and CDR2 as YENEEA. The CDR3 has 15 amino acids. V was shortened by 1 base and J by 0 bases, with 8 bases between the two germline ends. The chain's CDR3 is CASSLGTVSTDTQYF. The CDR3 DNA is TGTGCCAGCAGCTTAGGGACAGTTAGCACAGATACGCAGTATTTT.

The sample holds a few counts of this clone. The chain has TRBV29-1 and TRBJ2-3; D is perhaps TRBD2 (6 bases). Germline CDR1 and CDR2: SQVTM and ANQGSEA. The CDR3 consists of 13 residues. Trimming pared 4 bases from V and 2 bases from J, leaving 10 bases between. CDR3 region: CSVVAGNTDTQYF. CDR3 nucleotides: TGCAGCGTTGTTGCGGGAAACACAGATACGCAGTATTTT.